This is a list of T cell receptor beta chains from one sample in a study of cytomegalovirus exposure and HLA in healthy donors. Sequenced by immunoSEQ multiplex PCR; TCRdb stores in-frame clones only, minus some. In total, the table holds about 99,000 clones. Sequencing input: PBMCs. These receptors all come from a middle-aged man in good health and CMV-seronegative. CDR3s include the opening cysteine and the closing phenylalanine or tryptophan. D genes are given only for firm matches.

d_gene: TRBD1; v_gene: TRBV7-9; j_gene: TRBJ1-4; len: 17; CDR3nt: TGTGCCAGCAGCTTACTACAGGGGGCCCTGAACGCTGAAAAACTGTTTTTT; CDR3aa: CASSLLQGALNAEKLFF
d_gene: TRBD2; v_gene: TRBV9; j_gene: TRBJ2-5; len: 17; CDR3nt: TGTGCCAGCAGTCACCGACTAGCACCAAACGGAGAAGAGACCCAGTACTTC; CDR3aa: CASSHRLAPNGEETQYF
d_gene: -; v_gene: TRBV15; j_gene: TRBJ1-2; len: 14; CDR3nt: TGTGCCACCAGCAGAGAACGGGGAAACTATGGCTACACCTTC; CDR3aa: CATSRERGNYGYTF
d_gene: -; v_gene: TRBV9; j_gene: TRBJ2-3; len: 14; CDR3nt: TGTGCCAGCAGAGGGGCAGCTAGCACAGATACGCAGTATTTT; CDR3aa: CASRGAASTDTQYF
d_gene: -; v_gene: TRBV7-8; j_gene: TRBJ2-7; len: 15; CDR3nt: TGTGCCAGCAGCTTAGGGACTAGGGGGGGTTACGAGCAGTACTTC; CDR3aa: CASSLGTRGGYEQYF
d_gene: TRBD1; v_gene: TRBV18; j_gene: TRBJ1-4; len: 13; CDR3nt: TGTGCCAGCAAGGGGGCGGAGAATGAAAAACTGTTTTTT; CDR3aa: CASKGAENEKLFF
d_gene: TRBD1; v_gene: TRBV19; j_gene: TRBJ1-2; len: 17; CDR3nt: TGTGCCAGTAGTCCAGGCCGAACCGGGACAGGGGACTATGGCTACACCTTC; CDR3aa: CASSPGRTGTGDYGYTF
d_gene: -; v_gene: TRBV7-9; j_gene: TRBJ1-1; len: 14; CDR3nt: TGTGCCAGCAGCCAAGCGGCAAGACACACTGAAGCTTTCTTT; CDR3aa: CASSQAARHTEAFF
d_gene: -; v_gene: TRBV19; j_gene: TRBJ1-3; len: 14; CDR3nt: TGTGCCAGTATTATGGGGGCCCAAGGAAACACCATATATTTT; CDR3aa: CASIMGAQGNTIYF
d_gene: TRBD1; v_gene: TRBV7-9; j_gene: TRBJ2-6; len: 19; CDR3nt: TGTGCCAGCAGCGACACAGCAGGGGGCGTTTTAAGGGGGGCCAACGTCCTGACTTTC; CDR3aa: CASSDTAGGVLRGANVLTF
d_gene: -; v_gene: TRBV4-3; j_gene: TRBJ1-1; len: 15; CDR3nt: TGCGCCAGCAGCCAAGATAGGGGTCAGAACTTTGAAGCTTTCTTT; CDR3aa: CASSQDRGQNFEAFF
d_gene: -; v_gene: TRBV7-2; j_gene: TRBJ2-7; len: 14; CDR3nt: TGTGCCAGCAGCTTTGGGACAAGCTCCTACGAGCAGTACTTC; CDR3aa: CASSFGTSSYEQYF
d_gene: TRBD1; v_gene: TRBV6-5; j_gene: TRBJ1-1; len: 14; CDR3nt: TGTGCCAGCACCCCGGGACAGTTGAACACTGAAGCTTTCTTT; CDR3aa: CASTPGQLNTEAFF